This T cell receptor (beta chain) was profiled in a study of early stage breast cancer tumors (dated by TCRdb to 2016 to 2017). As for the study more broadly: Of the 15 to 20 invasive breast tumors, 12 to 13 were found to be estrogen receptor-positive, progesterone receptor-positive and HER2-negative. On average, each sample had roughly 9.7-fold read coverage. Across all samples, some 2.8 million templates representing about 1 million unique clonotypes were detected. About 70% of the 12 ER+/PR+/HER2- tumors were invasive ductal carcinomas, while the other four were invasive lobular carcinomas.

The cysteine opens and the phenylalanine closes a CDR3 of 15 amino acids. The sequence is cut down to CDR3 DNA, 45 bases in frame from base 1. Between the V and J ends, shortened by 1 base and 4 bases respectively, the junction contains 12 bases. The germline V gene specifies SGHRS as CDR1 and YFSETQ as CDR2. The study profiled bulk TCR beta-chain repertoires in matched peripheral blood, tumor and adjacent normal breast tissue taken from around 15 patients with early-stage breast cancer. Before surgery, roughly 5-10 mL of whole blood was collected in EDTA tubes and processed within 2 hours. Peripheral blood mononuclear cells were isolated by Ficoll-Paque centrifugation in SepMate-50 tubes. PBMCs were cryopreserved in aliquots of 2 to 4 million cells in around 90% FBS with approximately 10% DMSO and kept in liquid nitrogen. Genomic DNA was extracted with the Qiagen AllPrep DNA/RNA Mini kit. This clone was seen only a few times. Its antigen remains unidentified. No much larger clonotype is one base removed from it; base qualities were not supplied.

Every sample was amplified as two independent genomic DNA replicates, using 0.5 to 0.6 ug for blood and approximately 1.5 ug for tumor or normal breast. Following the manufacturer's instructions, the ImmunoSeq Intro kit was used to carry out TCRB sequencing on genomic DNA. Multiplex PCR was run for about 30 cycles using proprietary primers and spike-in control sequences for absolute quantification. Single-end 150-bp reads were used to sequence an 87-bp fragment covering the CDR3 and the flanking V and J genes. Each lane of an Illumina MiSeq using version 3.0 chemistry carried seven multiplexed samples, with two replicates per sample. Concerning the study's data processing: The vendor's proprietary pipeline processed the raw data and merged both replicates into a single result for each sample. A clonotype was defined as productive rearrangements that share the same V-gene family, CDR3 amino acid sequence and J-gene segment. To compute clonality, the normalized Shannon entropy (Pielou evenness) of TCRB abundances was subtracted from 1. T cell density was estimated as total templates divided by the number of input cells, with the number of input cells inferred from the DNA input amount. Recon was used with default parameters to estimate total repertoire diversity and clonality. Tumor-enriched clonotypes were defined as having over 0.1% abundance in tumor and at least 32-fold higher abundance than in normal breast. TCRdb mirrors the immuneACCESS table, restricted to in-frame sequences. Some clones are absent from its copies; in checked studies, under half trace to an unresolved V gene, and the reason for the others is unknown. The V and J calls and clone size come from that table; D and trimming were worked out from the DNA. This sample holds 25,000 to 30,000 clones; 80% were observed only once. More than 9.5% of the sample is held by the ten biggest clonotypes.

On the study overall, not on this receptor specifically: Because the cohort was small, a breakdown by tumor subtype could not be done. Enriched TCRB sequences shared across patients were found to be mostly commonly generated sequences that were unlikely to play an important role in the tumor microenvironment. Compared with adjacent normal breast tissue, tumors had higher clonality and about 2.5-fold greater T cell density. Sequencing bulk genomic DNA from unsorted cells could not capture chain pairing or functional markers like CD4, CD8 and FOXP3. Repertoires from blood and normal breast were more alike than repertoires from blood and tumor, and in about 90% of the 16 patients, comparing each tissue with blood separated tumor from normal.

The sequence is built from TRBV5-1 and TRBJ2-1, with the D gene too uncertain to name. Source material: blood. The TCR comes from a person aged 55-75 years with breast cancer. The CDR3 protein sequence reads: CASSLSLQSYNEQFF. Read as DNA, the sequence is TGCGCCAGCAGCTTGTCGCTACAGTCATACAATGAGCAGTTCTTC.